This T cell receptor (beta chain) was identified in a study of tumor-infiltrating lymphocytes in localized non-small cell lung cancer. On the study more broadly: Resected tumor was paired with non-adjacent uninvolved lung from the same patient. Findings and limits, study-wide: TCR sequencing covered a subset of patients with enough tissue. Tumor T-cell fraction was not associated with recurrence-free survival.

Assay used: immunoSEQ multiplex PCR; TCRdb lists only in-frame clones, some missing. The repertoire holds about 24,000 clones, around 62% seen once, with about 5.8% in the top ten. The CDR3 covers 14 residues. Losses at the gene ends were 5 bases for V and 5 bases for J; bases not matched to a gene: 2. Germline CDR1 is MNHEY and CDR2 is SVGAGI. About this clone: What it binds is not known.

The source of this sequence is a human donor with non-small cell lung cancer. The specimen was lung tumor tissue. The V and J genes are TRBV6-5 and TRBJ1-4; 10 bases line up with TRBD1. The CDR3 loop is CASSTGQGNEKLFF. CDR3 nucleotides: TGTGCCAGCAGTACGGGACAGGGGAATGAAAAACTGTTTTTT.